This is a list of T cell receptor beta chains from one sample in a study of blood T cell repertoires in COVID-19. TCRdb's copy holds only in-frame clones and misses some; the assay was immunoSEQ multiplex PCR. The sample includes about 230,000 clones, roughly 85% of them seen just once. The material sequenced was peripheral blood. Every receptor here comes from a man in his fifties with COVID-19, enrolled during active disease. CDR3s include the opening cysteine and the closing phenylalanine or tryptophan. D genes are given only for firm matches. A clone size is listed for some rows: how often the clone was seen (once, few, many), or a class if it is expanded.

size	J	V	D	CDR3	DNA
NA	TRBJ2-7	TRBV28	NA	CASSFHGQPSYEQYF	TGTGCCAGCAGTTTTCACGGACAACCTTCCTACGAGCAGTACTTC
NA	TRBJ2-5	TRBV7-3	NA	CASSPSGGETQYF	TGTGCCAGCAGCCCCTCTGGGGGGGAGACCCAGTACTTC
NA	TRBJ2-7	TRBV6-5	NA	CASSSQAPYEQYF	TGTGCCAGCAGTTCACAGGCACCCTACGAGCAGTACTTC
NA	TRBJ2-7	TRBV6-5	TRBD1	CASSRDRDYEQYF	TGTGCCAGCAGTAGGGACAGGGACTACGAGCAGTACTTC
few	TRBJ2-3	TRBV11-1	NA	CASSPGTPSTDTQYF	TGTGCCAGCAGCCCCGGGACACCGAGCACAGATACGCAGTATTTT
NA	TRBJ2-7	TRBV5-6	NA	CASRAKGCPSSYEQYF	TGTGCCAGCAGGGCGAAGGGGTGCCCTAGCTCCTACGAGCAGTACTTC
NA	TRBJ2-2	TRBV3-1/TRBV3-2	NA	CASSHRGSGELFF	TGTGCCAGCAGCCACCGGGGATCCGGGGAGCTGTTTTTT
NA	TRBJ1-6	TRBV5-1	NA	CASSYGQTNNSPLHF	TGCGCCAGCAGCTACGGACAGACGAATAATTCACCCCTCCACTTT
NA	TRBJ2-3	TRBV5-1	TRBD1	CASSPGTGHTDTQYF	TGCGCCAGCAGTCCCGGGACAGGGCACACAGATACGCAGTATTTT
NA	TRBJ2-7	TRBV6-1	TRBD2	CASSFSSGYEQYF	TGTGCCAGCAGTTTTTCTAGCGGCTACGAGCAGTACTTC
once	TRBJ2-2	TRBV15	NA	CATSRAGVSGELFF	TGTGCCACCAGCAGAGCAGGGGTAAGCGGGGAGCTGTTTTTT
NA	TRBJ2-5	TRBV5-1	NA	CASSQLVEETQYF	TGCGCCAGCAGCCAACTAGTCGAGGAGACCCAGTACTTC
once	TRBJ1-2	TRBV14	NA	CASSQQGIYGYTF	TGTGCCAGCAGCCAACAGGGGATATATGGCTACACCTTC
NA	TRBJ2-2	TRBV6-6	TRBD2	CASSSERGEGTGELFF	TGTGCCAGCAGTTCCGAGCGGGGGGAGGGGACCGGGGAGCTGTTTTTT
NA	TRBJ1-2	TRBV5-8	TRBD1	CASSRSWTGDNYGYTF	TGTGCCAGCAGCCGATCATGGACAGGAGACAACTATGGCTACACCTTC
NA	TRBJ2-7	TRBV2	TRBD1	CASTVDRAGAYEQYF	TGTGCCAGCACCGTGGACAGGGCAGGCGCCTACGAGCAGTACTTC
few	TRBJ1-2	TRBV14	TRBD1	CARGRDRNRGYYGYTF	TGTGCCAGGGGCCGGGACAGAAACCGGGGGTACTATGGCTACACCTTC
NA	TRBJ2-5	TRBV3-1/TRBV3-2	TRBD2	CASSQGGLAGKETQYF	TGTGCCAGCAGCCAAGGGGGACTAGCGGGGAAAGAGACCCAGTACTTC
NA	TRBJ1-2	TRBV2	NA	CASSTPPIDYGYTF	TGTGCCAGCAGCACACCTCCGATCGACTATGGCTACACCTTC
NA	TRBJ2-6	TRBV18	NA	CASSPPISSGANVLTF	TGTGCCAGCTCACCCCCTATCTCCTCTGGGGCCAACGTCCTGACTTTC
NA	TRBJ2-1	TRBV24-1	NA	CATSVGRGLENEQFF	TGTGCCACCAGTGTGGGGCGGGGGCTCGAGAATGAGCAGTTCTTC
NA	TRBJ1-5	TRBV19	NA	CASSIRQGNQPQHF	TGTGCCAGTAGTATTCGACAGGGCAATCAGCCCCAGCATTTT
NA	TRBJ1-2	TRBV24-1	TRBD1	CATGPGGHYGYTF	TGTGCCACCGGACCAGGGGGTCACTATGGCTACACCTTC
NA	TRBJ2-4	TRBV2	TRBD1	CASSQTGVVNIQYF	TGTGCCAGCAGTCAAACAGGGGTAGTAAACATTCAGTACTTC
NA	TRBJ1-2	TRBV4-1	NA	CASSQVFSEDYGYTF	TGCGCCAGCAGCCAAGTCTTTTCAGAGGACTATGGCTACACCTTC
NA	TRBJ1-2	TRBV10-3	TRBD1	CAISTPGQGVGYTF	TGTGCCATCAGTACCCCGGGACAGGGGGTTGGCTACACCTTC
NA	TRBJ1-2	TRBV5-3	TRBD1	CARSLDRGQRGYTF	TGTGCCAGAAGCTTGGACAGGGGGCAGCGTGGCTACACCTTC
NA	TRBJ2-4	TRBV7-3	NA	CASSNQLAKNIQYF	TGTGCCAGCAGCAACCAACTAGCCAAAAACATTCAGTACTTC
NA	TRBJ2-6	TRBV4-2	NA	CASSETDSGANVLTF	TGTGCCAGCAGCGAAACTGACTCTGGGGCCAACGTCCTGACTTTC
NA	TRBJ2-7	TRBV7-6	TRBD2	CASSRASGGSYEQYF	TGTGCCAGCAGCCGCGCTAGCGGGGGTTCCTACGAGCAGTACTTC
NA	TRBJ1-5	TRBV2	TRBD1	CASSSLGTAINQPQHF	TGTGCCAGCAGTTCCCTGGGGACAGCCATTAATCAGCCCCAGCATTTT
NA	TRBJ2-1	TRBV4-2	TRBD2	CASSQDGSGGYNEQFF	TGTGCCAGCAGCCAAGATGGAAGCGGGGGCTACAATGAGCAGTTCTTC
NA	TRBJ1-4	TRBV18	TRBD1	CASSPGTGEKLFF	TGTGCCAGCTCGCCCGGGACAGGCGAAAAACTGTTTTTT
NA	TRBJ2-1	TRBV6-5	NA	CASIRQLNEQFF	TGTGCCAGCATTAGACAGTTAAATGAGCAGTTCTTC
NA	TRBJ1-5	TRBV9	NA	CASSASGSNQPQHF	TGTGCCAGCAGCGCGTCAGGGAGCAATCAGCCCCAGCATTTT
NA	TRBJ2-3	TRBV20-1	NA	CSASDSGHSTDTQYF	TGCAGTGCTAGTGATAGCGGTCATTCCACAGATACGCAGTATTTT
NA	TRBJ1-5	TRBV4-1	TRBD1	CASSKGGNSNQPQHF	TGCGCCAGCAGCAAAGGGGGCAATAGCAATCAGCCCCAGCATTTT
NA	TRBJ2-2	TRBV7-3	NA	CASQAGPTGELFF	TGTGCCAGTCAGGCAGGCCCCACCGGGGAGCTGTTTTTT
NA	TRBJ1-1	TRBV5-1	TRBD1	CASSQSGTGAEAFF	TGCGCCAGCAGCCAATCCGGGACAGGGGCTGAAGCTTTCTTT
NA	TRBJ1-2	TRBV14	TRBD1	CASSLGFQGARGYTF	TGTGCCAGCAGCCTAGGATTTCAGGGGGCGAGAGGCTACACCTTC
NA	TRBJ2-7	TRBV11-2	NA	CASSLDRVSEQYF	TGTGCCAGCAGCTTAGACCGAGTTTCCGAGCAGTACTTC
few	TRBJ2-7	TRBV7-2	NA	CASSPVGIGVKSSYEQYF	TGTGCCAGCAGCCCAGTGGGCATAGGGGTCAAGAGCTCCTACGAGCAGTACTTC
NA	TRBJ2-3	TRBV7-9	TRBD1	CASSLDTRTGLTDTQYF	TGTGCCAGCAGCTTAGATACCCGGACAGGCCTAACAGATACGCAGTATTTT
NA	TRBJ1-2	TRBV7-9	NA	CASSSSPRGGNYGYTF	TGTGCCAGCAGCTCTAGCCCTCGGGGGGGGAACTATGGCTACACCTTC
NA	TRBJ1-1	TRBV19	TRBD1	CASSYTGGNTEAFF	TGTGCCAGTAGTTATACAGGGGGCAACACTGAAGCTTTCTTT
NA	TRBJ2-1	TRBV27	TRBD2	CASSPWGSGADNEQFF	TGTGCCAGCAGTCCCTGGGGGAGCGGGGCGGACAATGAGCAGTTCTTC
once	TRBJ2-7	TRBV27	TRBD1	CASTPGGAKGYEQYF	TGTGCCAGCACCCCAGGGGGCGCGAAGGGTTACGAGCAGTACTTC
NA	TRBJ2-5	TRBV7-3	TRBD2	CASSYSGGAGTQYF	TGTGCCAGCAGCTATAGCGGGGGGGCTGGGACCCAGTACTTC
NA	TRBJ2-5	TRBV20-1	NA	CSASKLQETQYF	TGCAGTGCTAGTAAACTTCAAGAGACCCAGTACTTC